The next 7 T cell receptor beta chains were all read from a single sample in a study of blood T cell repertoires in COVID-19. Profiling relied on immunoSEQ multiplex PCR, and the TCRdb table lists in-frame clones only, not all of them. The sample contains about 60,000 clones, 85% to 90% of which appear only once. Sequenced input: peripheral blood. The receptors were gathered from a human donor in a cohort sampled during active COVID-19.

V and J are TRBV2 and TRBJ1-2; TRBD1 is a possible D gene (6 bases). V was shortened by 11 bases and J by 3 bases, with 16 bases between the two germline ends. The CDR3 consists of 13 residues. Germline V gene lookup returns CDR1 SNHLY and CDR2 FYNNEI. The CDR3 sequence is CACLGQGYYGYTF. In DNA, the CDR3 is TGTGCCTGCCTTGGGCAGGGGTACTATGGCTACACCTTC.

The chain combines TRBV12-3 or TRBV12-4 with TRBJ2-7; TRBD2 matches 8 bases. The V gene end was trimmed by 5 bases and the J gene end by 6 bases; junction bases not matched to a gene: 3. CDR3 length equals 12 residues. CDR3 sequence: CASSPREGEQYF. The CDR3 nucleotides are TGTGCCAGCAGTCCCCGGGAGGGCGAGCAGTACTTC.

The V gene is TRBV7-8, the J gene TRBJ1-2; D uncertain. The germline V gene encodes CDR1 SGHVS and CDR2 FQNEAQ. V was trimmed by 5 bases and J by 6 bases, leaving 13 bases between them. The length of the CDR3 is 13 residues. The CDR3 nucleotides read TGTGCCAGCAGCATTCGCGGCCTAAATGGCTACACCTTC. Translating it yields CASSIRGLNGYTF.

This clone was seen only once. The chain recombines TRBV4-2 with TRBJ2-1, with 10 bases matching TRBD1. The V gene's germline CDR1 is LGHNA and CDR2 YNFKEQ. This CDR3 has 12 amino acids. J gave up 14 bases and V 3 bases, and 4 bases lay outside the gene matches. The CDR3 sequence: CASSQDRGLEFF. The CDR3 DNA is TGTGCCAGCAGCCAGGACAGGGGGTTGGAGTTCTTC.

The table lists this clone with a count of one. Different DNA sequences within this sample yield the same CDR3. DNA of the CDR3: TGTGCCAGCAGCTTAGCGGGACAGTCCTACGAGCAGTACTTC. Translated: CASSLAGQSYEQYF. The chain combines TRBV7-9 with TRBJ2-7; 7 bases map to TRBD1. Germline CDR1 SEHNR, CDR2 FQNEAQ (reference sequence). CDR3 length: 14 residues. Germline trimming cut 0 bases from V and 1 base from J; bases unmatched to any gene: 0.

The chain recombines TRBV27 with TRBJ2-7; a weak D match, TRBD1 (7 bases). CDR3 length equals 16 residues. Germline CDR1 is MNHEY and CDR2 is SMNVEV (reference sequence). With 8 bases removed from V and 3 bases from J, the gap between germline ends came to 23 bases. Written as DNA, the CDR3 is TGTGCCAGCGGGCGGGACCCGGGACAGCAAGTCTACGAGCAGTACTTC. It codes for CASGRDPGQQVYEQYF.

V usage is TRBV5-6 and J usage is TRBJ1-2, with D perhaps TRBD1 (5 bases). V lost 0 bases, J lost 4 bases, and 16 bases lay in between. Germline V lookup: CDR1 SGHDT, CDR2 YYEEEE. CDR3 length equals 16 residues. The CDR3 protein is CASSLVGAPGSYGYTF. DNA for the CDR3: TGTGCCAGCAGCTTGGTAGGGGCCCCGGGTAGCTATGGCTACACCTTC.